This paragraph covers one TCR beta chain sequence. The sample comes from a study of T cell changes during pregnancy in multiple sclerosis. Method: immunoSEQ multiplex PCR; TCRdb's copy keeps in-frame clones and lacks some. The sample has 25,000 to 40,000 clones, about nine tenths seen once. This CDR3 region has 13 residues. The V end was cut by 5 bases, the J end by 0 bases, with 8 bases between. Per the germline V gene, CDR1 is SEHNR and CDR2 is FQNEAQ (reference sequence). This TCR was recovered from a female donor with multiple sclerosis, enrolled in a pregnancy study. The sample was CD8+ T cells from peripheral blood mononuclear cells, taken in the third trimester of pregnancy. The genes are TRBV7-9 and TRBJ2-7, with a tentative D call TRBD1 (6 bases). The CDR3, as DNA: TGTGCCAGCAGCGCGGACAGCTCCTACGAGCAGTACTTC. This encodes CASSADSSYEQYF.